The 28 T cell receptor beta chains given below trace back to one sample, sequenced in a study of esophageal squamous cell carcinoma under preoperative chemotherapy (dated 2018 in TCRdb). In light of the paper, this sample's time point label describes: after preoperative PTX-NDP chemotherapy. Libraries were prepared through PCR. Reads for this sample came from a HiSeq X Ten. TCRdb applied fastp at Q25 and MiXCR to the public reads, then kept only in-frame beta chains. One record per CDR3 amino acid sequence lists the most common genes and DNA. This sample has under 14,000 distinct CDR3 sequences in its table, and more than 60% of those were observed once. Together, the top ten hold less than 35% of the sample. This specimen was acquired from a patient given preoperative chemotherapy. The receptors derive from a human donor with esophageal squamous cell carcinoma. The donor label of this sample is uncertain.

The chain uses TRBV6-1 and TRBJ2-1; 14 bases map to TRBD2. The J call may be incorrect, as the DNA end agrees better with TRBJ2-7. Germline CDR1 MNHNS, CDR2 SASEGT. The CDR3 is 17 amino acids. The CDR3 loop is CASRPNPGLAGVREQYF. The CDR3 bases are TGTGCCAGCAGGCCTAACCCGGGACTAGCGGGAGTCCGCGAACAGTACTTC.

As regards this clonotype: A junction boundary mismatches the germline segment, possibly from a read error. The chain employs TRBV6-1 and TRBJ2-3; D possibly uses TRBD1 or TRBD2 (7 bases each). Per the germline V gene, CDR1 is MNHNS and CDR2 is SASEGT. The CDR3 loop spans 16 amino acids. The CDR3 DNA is TGTGCCAGCGGGGGATCAGGGGGGGGTGGCCAAGAGACCCAGTATTTC. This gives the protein CASGGSGGGGQETQYF.

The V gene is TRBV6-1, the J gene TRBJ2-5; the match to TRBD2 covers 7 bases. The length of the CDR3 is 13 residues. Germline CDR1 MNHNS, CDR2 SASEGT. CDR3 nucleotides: TGTGGGAGCGGGGAAGGGCCCCGAGATACGCAGTACTTC. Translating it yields CGSGEGPRDTQYF.

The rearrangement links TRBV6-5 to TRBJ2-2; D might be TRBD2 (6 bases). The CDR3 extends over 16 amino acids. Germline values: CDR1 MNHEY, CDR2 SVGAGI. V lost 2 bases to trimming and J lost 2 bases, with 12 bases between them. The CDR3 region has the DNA TGTGCCAGCAGTTACGGGGTAGCGGTAAACACCGGGGAGCTGTTTTTT. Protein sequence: CASSYGVAVNTGELFF.

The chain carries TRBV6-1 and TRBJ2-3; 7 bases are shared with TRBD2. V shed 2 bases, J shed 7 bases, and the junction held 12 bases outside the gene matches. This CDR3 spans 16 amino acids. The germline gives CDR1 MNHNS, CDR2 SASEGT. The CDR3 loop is CASSELGGSYKNTQYF. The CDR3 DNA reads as TGTGCCAGCAGTGAATTGGGGGGGAGCTACAAAAATACGCAGTATTTT.

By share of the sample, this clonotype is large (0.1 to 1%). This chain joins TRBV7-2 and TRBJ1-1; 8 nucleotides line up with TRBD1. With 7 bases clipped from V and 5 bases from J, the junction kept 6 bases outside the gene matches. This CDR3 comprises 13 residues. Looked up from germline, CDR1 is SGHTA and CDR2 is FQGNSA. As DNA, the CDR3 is TGTGCCAGCAACCAGGGGGCAGGTACTGAAGCTTTCTTT. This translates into CASNQGAGTEAFF.

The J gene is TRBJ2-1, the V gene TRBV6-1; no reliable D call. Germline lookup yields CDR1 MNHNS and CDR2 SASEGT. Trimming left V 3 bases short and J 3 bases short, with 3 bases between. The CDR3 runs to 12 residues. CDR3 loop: CASSDGYNEQFF. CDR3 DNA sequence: TGTGCCAGCAGTGATGGCTACAATGAGCAGTTCTTC.

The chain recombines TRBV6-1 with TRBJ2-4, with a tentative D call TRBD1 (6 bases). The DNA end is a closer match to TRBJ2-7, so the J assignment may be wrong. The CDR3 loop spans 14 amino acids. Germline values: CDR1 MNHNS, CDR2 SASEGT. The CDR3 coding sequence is TGTGCCAGCAAACTTACAGGGCCCTCCTACGAGCAGTACTTC. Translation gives CASKLTGPSYEQYF.

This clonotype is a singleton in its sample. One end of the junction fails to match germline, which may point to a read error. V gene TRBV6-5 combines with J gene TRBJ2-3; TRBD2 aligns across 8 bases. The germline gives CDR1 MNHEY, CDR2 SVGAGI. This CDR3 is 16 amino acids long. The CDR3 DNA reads TGTGCCAGCCGCGACTCGGGGGGGAGCTACACAGACACGCAGTATTTC. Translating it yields CASRDSGGSYTDTQYF.

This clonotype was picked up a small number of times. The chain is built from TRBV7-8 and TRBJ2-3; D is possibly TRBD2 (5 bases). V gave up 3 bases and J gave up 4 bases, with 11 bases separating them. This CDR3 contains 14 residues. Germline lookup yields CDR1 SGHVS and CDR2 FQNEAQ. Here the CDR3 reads CASSFDYAADTQYF. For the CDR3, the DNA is TGTGCCAGCAGCTTCGACTACGCTGCAGATACGCAGTATTTT. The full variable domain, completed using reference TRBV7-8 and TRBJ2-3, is GAGVSQSPRYKVAKRGQDVALRCDPISGHVSLFWYQQALGQGPEFLTYFQNEAQLDKSGLPSDRFFAERPEGSVSTLKIQRTQQEDSAVYLCASSFDYAADTQYFGPGTRLTVL.

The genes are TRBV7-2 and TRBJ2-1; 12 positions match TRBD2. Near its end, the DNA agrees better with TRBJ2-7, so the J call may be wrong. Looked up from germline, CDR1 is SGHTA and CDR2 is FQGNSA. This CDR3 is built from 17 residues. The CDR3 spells CASSLYPSGRAANEQYF. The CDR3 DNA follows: TGTGCCAGCAGCTTATATCCTAGCGGGAGGGCCGCCAACGAGCAGTACTTC.

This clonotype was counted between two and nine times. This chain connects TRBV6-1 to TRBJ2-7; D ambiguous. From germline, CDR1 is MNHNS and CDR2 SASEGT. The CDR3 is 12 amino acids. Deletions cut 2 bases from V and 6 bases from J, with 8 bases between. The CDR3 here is CASSELVSEQYF. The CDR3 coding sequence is TGTGCCAGCAGTGAATTGGTGAGCGAGCAGTACTTC.

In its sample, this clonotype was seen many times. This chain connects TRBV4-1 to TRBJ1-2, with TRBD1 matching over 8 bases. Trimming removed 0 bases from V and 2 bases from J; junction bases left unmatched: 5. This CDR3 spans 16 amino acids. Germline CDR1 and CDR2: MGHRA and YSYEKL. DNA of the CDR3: TGCGCCAGCAGCCAAGATGTATACAGGGGGAACTATGGCTACACCTTC. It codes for CASSQDVYRGNYGYTF.

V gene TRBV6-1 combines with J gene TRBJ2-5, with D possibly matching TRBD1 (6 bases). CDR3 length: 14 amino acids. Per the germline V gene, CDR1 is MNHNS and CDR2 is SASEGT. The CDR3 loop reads CAGSGGRDQNTQYF. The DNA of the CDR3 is TGTGCGGGCAGTGGGGGCCGAGACCAAAACACCCAGTACTTC.

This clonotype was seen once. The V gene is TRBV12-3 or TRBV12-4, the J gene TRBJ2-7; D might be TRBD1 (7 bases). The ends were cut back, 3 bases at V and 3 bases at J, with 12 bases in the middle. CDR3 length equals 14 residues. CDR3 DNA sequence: TGTGCCAGCAGTTTCCAGGGGGGTTACTACGAGCAGTACTTC. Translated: CASSFQGGYYEQYF.

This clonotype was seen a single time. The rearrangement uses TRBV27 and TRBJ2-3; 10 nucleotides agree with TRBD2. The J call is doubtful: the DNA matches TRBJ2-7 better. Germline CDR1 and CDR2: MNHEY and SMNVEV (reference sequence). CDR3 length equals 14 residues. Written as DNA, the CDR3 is TGTGCCAGCAGCACTAGCGGGAATTACAATGAGCAGTACTTC. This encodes CASSTSGNYNEQYF.

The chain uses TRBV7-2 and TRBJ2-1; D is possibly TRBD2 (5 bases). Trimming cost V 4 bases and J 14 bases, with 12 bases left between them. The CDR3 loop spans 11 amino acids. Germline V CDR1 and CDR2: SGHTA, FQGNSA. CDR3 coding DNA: TGTGCCAGCAGCTACGGATTGGAGGAGTTCTTC. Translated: CASSYGLEEFF.

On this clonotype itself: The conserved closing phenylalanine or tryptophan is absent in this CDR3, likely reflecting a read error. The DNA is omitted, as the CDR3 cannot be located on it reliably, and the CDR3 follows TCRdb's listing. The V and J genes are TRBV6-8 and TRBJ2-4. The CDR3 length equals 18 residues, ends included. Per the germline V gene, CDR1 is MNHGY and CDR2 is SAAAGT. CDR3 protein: CASHPAQLLGSLSATIRK.

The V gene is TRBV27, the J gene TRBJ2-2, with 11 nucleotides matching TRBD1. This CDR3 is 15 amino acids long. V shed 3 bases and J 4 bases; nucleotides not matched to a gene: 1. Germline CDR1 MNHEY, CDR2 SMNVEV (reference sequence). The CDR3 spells CASSFGTGGTGELFF. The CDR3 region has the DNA TGTGCCAGCAGTTTCGGGACAGGGGGCACCGGGGAGCTGTTTTTT.

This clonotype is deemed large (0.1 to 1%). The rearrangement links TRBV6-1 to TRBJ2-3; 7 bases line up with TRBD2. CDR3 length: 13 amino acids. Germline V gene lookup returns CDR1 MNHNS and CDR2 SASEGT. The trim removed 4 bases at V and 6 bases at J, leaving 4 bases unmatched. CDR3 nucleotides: TGTGCCAGCAGTGTTAGGGAGGGGGATACGCAGTATTTT. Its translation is CASSVREGDTQYF.

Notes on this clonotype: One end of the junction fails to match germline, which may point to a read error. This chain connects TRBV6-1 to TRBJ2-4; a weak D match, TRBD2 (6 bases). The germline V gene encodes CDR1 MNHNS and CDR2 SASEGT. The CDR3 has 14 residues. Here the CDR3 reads CASRSGLGGSFKFF. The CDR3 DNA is TGTGCCAGCAGATCGGGACTCGGGGGTTCTTTTAAGTTCTTC.

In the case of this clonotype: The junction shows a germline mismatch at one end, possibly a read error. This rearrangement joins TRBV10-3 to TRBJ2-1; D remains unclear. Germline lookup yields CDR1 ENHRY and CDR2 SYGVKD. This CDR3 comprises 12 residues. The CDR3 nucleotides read TGTGCCAAGTGTGCCAGCTCCAATGAGCAGTTCTTT. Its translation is CAKCASSNEQFF.

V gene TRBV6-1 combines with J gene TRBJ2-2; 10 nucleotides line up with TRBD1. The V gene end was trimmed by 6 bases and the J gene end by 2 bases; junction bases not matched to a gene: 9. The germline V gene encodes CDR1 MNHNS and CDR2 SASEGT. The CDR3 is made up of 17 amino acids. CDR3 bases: TGTGCCAGCAGCCCCTGGGGGACAGGGGCCAACACCGGGGAGCTGTTTTTT. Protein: CASSPWGTGANTGELFF.

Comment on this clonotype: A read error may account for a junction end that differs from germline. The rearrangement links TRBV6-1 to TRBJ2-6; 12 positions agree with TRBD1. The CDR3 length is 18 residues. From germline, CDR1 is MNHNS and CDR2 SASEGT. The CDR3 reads CASSEWDRGQRCANVLTF. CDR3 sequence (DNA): TGTGCCAGCAGTGAATGGGACAGGGGGCAGCGGTGCGCCAACGTCCTGACCTTC.

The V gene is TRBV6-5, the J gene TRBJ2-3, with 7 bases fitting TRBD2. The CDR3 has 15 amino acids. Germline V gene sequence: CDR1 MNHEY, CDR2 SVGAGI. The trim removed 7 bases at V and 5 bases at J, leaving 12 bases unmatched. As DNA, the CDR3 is TGTGCCAGCACTTCTGGGGCGGGGGTTCAAGATACGCAGTATTTT. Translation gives CASTSGAGVQDTQYF.

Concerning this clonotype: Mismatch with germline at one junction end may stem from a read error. This CDR3 reads CARGWANTGEQFF. In DNA, the CDR3 is TGTGCCAGGGGCTGGGCGAACACCGGGGAGCAGTTTTTT. The chain links TRBV6-1 to TRBJ2-2; a possible D gene is TRBD2 (5 bases). The CDR3 loop spans 13 amino acids. Germline loops: CDR1 MNHNS, CDR2 SASEGT.

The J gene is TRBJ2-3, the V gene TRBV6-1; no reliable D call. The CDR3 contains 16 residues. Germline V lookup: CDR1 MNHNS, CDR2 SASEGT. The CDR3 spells CACSVSWRCYKDTQYF. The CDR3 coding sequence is TGTGCGTGCAGTGTCTCTTGGCGGTGCTACAAAGATACGCAGTATTTT.

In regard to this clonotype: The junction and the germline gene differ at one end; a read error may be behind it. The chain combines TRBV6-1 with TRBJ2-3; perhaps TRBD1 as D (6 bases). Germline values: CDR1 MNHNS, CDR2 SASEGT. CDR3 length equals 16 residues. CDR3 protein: CASSEFGGSYTETQYF. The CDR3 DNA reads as TGTGCCAGCAGTGAATTTGGGGGCAGCTACACAGAGACGCAGTATTTT.